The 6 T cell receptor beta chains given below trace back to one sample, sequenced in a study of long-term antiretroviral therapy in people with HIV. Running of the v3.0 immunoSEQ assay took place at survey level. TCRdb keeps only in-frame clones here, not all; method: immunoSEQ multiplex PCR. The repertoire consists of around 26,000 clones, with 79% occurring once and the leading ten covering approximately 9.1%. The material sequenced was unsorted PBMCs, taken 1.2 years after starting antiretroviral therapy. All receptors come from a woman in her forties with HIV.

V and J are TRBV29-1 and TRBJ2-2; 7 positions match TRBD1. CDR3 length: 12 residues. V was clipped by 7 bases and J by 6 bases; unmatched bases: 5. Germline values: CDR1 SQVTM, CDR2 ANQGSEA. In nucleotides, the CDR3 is TGCAGCGCACTTACAGGGGCCGGGGAGCTGTTTTTT. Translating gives CSALTGAGELFF.

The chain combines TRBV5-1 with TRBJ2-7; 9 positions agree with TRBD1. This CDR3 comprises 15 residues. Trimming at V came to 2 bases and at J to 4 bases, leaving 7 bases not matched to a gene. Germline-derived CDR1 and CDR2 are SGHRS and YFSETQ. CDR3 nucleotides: TGCGCCAGCAGCTTAGGGGGGACAGGGAGGTACGAGCAGTACTTC. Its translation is CASSLGGTGRYEQYF.

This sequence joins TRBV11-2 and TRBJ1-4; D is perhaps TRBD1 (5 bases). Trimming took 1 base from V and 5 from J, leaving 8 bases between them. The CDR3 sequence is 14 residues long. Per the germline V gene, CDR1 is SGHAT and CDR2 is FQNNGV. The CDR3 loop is CASSLGQNNEKLFF. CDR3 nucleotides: TGTGCCAGCAGCTTAGGACAGAACAATGAAAAACTGTTTTTT.

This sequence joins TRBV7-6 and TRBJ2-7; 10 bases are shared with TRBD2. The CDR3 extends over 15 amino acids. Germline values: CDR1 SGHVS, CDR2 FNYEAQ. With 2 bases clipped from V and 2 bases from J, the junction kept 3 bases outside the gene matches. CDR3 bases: TGTGCCAGCAGCTTAAGCGGGAGGGGTGCCTACGAGCAGTACTTC. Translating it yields CASSLSGRGAYEQYF.

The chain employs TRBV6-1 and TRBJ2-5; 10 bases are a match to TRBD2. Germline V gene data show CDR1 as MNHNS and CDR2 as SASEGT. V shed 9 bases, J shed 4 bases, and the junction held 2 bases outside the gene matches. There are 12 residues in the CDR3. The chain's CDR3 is CASSSGGETQYF. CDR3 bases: TGTGCCAGTTCTAGCGGGGGAGAGACCCAGTACTTC.

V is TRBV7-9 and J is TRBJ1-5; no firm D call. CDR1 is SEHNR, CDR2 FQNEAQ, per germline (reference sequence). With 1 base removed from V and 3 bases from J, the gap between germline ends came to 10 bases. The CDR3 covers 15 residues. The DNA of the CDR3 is TGTGCCAGCAGCTTAGGCGGTAGGGCCAATCAGCCCCAGCATTTT. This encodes CASSLGGRANQPQHF.